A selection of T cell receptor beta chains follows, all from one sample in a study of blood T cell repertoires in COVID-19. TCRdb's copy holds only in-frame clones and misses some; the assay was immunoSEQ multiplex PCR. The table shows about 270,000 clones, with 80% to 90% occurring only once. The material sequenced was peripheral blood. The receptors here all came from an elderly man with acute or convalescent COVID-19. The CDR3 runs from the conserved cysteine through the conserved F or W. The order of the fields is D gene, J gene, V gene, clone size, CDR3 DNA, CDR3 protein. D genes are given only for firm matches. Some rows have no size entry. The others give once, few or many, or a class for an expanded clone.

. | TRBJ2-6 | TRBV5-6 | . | TGTGCCAGCAGCTTGGTCGCAGGCACTGGGGCCAACGTCCTGACTTTC | CASSLVAGTGANVLTF
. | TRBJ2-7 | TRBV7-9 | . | TGTGCCAGCAGCTTATCTCCCTCCTACGAGCAGTACTTC | CASSLSPSYEQYF
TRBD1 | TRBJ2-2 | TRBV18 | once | TGTGCCAGCTCATTGCCAAACAGGGGCACCGGGGAGCTGTTTTTT | CASSLPNRGTGELFF
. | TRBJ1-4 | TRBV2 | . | TGTGCCAGCCGACAGGAATATGAAAAACTGTTTTTT | CASRQEYEKLFF
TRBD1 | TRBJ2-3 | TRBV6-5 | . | TGTGCCAGCAGATACCAGCCGGGACAGGGCGCAGATACGCAGTATTTT | CASRYQPGQGADTQYF
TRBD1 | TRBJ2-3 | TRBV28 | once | TGTGCCAGCAGTTCACAGGGGGCCGGCACAGATACGCAGTATTTT | CASSSQGAGTDTQYF
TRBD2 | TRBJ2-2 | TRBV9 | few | TGTGCCAGCAGCAGATGGGGGGGCACCGGGGAGCTGTTTTTT | CASSRWGGTGELFF
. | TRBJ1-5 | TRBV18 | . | TGTGCCAGCTCCGGGGGGAGTAATCAGCCCCAGCATTTT | CASSGGSNQPQHF
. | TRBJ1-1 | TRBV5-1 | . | TGCGCCAGCAGCCCCAAAGCGGTGAACACTGAAGCTTTCTTT | CASSPKAVNTEAFF
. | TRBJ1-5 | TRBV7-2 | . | TGTGCCAGCAGCTTAGTGGGGGGGTTAGGGCAGCCCCAGCATTTT | CASSLVGGLGQPQHF
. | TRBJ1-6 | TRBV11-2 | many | TGTGCCAGCAGCGCCATAGCAGGGAATAATTCACCCCTCCACTTT | CASSAIAGNNSPLHF
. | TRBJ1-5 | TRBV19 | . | TGTGCCAGTAGTCTTCTGACAGGACCCCAGCATTTT | CASSLLTGPQHF
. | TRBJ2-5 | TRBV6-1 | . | TGTGCCAGCAGTGAAATGGGGCTCTATCAAGAGACCCAGTACTTC | CASSEMGLYQETQYF
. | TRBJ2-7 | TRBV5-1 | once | TGCGCCAGCAGCTCGACAGGACAGACCCATGCAGGAGAGCAGTACTTC | CASSSTGQTHAGEQYF
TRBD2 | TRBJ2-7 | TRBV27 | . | TGTGCCAGCAGCAGCGGGACTAGCGGACCTTACGAGCAGTACTTC | CASSSGTSGPYEQYF
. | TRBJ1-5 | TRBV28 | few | TGTGCCAGCAGTTTATACAGGGCCCAGGGGCAGCCCCAGCATTTT | CASSLYRAQGQPQHF
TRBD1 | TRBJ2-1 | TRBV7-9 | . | TGTGCCAGCAGCTTAGACAGGGGGCTCTACAATGAGCAGTTCTTC | CASSLDRGLYNEQFF
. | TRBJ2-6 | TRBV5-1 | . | TGCGCCAGCAGCTTGGAGGGGTACTCTGGGGCCAACGTCCTGACTTTC | CASSLEGYSGANVLTF
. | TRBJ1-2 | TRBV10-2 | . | TGCGCCAGCAGTACGGGAGCGACTTTCACTAACTATGGCTACACCTTC | CASSTGATFTNYGYTF
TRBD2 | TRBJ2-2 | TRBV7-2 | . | TGTGCCAGCAGCTCCACAGCGGGGGGGAACACCGGGGAGCTGTTTTTT | CASSSTAGGNTGELFF
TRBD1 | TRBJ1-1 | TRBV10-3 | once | TGTGCCATCAGTGAGACAGGGGGCAGCCCCACTGAAGCTTTCTTT | CAISETGGSPTEAFF
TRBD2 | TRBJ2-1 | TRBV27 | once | TGTGCCAGCTCTGCCGACGGAAGCGGGACCAGTATCCACAATGAGCAGTTCTTC | CASSADGSGTSIHNEQFF
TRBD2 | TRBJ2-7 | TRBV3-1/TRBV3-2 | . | TGTGCCAGCAGCCAGGGACTAGCGGGAGGCTACTCCTACGAGCAGTACTTC | CASSQGLAGGYSYEQYF
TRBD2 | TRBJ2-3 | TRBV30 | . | TGTGCCTGGAGTTCCGGGGGGGGAGATACGCAGTATTTT | CAWSSGGGDTQYF
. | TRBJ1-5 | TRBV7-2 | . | TGTGCCAGCAGCTTAGCAGGGACGGGGGAATCGGCCCAGCATTTT | CASSLAGTGESAQHF
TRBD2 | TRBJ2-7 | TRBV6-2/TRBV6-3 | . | TGTGCCAGCAGTAGCGGGACGTTCGCCTACGAGCAGTACTTC | CASSSGTFAYEQYF
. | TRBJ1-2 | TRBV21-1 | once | TGTGCCAGCAGCAAATTCCCTAGACGGCCTAACTATGGCTACACCTTC | CASSKFPRRPNYGYTF
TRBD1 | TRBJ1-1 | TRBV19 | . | TGTGCCAGTAGTGCCCCGGGACAGACTACTGAAGCTTTCTTT | CASSAPGQTTEAFF
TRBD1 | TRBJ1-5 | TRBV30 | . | TGTGCCTGGTCACCCGGGACAGGGGATCAGCCCCAGCATTTT | CAWSPGTGDQPQHF
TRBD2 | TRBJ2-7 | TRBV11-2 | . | TGTGCCAGCAGCTTGGGGCCCACCATAGCGGGAGGGCACTACGAGCAGTACTTC | CASSLGPTIAGGHYEQYF
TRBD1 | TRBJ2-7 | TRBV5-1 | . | TGCGCCAGCAGCCCTGCCCGGGACAGGGGTCTCGAGCAGTACTTC | CASSPARDRGLEQYF
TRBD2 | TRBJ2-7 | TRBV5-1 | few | TGCGCCAGCAGCGGTCTAGCGGGAGTCGGCGAGCAGTACTTC | CASSGLAGVGEQYF
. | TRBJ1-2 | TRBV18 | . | TGTGCCAGCTCACCACTCCCCGGCCAAGGGGATGGCTACACCTTC | CASSPLPGQGDGYTF
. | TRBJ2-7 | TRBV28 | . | TGTGCCAGCACCAGCGACTACGAGCAGTACTTC | CASTSDYEQYF
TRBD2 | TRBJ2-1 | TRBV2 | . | TGTGCCAGCAGCCCTAGCGGGGGGAACAATGAGCAGTTCTTC | CASSPSGGNNEQFF
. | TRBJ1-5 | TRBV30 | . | TGTGCCTGGGCCCTTTCGGGTGTGGGCAATCAGCCCCAGCATTTT | CAWALSGVGNQPQHF
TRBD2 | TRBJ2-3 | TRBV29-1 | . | TGCAGCGTGACGGGACTAGCGGGGAGGGCATCATCGGATACGCAGTATTTT | CSVTGLAGRASSDTQYF
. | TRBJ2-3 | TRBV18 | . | TGTGCCAGCTCCGAGGGGGTTATTGGAGATACGCAGTATTTT | CASSEGVIGDTQYF
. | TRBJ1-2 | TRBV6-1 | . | TGTGCCAGCAGTGAACAGGGCAGCTATGGCTACACCTTC | CASSEQGSYGYTF
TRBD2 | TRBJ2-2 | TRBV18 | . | TGTGCCAGCTCACCAAGGACTAGCGGAAACACCGGGGAGCTGTTTTTT | CASSPRTSGNTGELFF
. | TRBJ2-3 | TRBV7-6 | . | TGTGCCAGCAGCTTAGTTACCCGGGGTTGGGATACGCAGTATTTT | CASSLVTRGWDTQYF
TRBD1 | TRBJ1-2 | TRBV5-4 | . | TGTGCCAGCAGCTTCTCCAGGGGGTCGAACTATGGCTACACCTTC | CASSFSRGSNYGYTF
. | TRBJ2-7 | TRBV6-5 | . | TGTGCCAGCAGTAAAAAACAGGGACCCTACGAGCAGTACTTC | CASSKKQGPYEQYF
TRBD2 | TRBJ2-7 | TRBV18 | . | TGTGCCAGCTCACCACCGCTAGGGACTAGCGGCTACGAGCAGTACTTC | CASSPPLGTSGYEQYF
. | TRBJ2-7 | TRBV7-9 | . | TGTGCCAGCAGCTTAGGGGGGATGTCTGCGAGCGGGCACTCCTACGAGCAGTACTTC | CASSLGGMSASGHSYEQYF
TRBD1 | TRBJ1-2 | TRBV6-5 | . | TGTGCCAGCACTATCCCAGGGGGCCGGGGCTACACCTTC | CASTIPGGRGYTF
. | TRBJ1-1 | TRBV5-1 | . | TGCGCCAGCAGACAGGACAGAGGGGACACTGAAGCTTTCTTT | CASRQDRGDTEAFF
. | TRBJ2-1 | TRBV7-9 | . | TGTGCCAGCAGCTCAAGTTCAGGTCTCCGCAATGAGCAGTTCTTC | CASSSSSGLRNEQFF
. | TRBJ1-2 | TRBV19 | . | TGTGCCAGTAGTGGGGCAGGGAACAACCAACGCTATGGCTACACCTTC | CASSGAGNNQRYGYTF
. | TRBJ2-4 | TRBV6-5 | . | TGTGCCAGCGCATATCCGGGCATTCAGTACTTC | CASAYPGIQYF
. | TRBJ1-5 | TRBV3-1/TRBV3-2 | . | TGTGCCAGCAGCCAAGATCTGGGGCAGGAGCAGCCCCAGCATTTT | CASSQDLGQEQPQHF
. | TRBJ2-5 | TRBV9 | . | TGTGCCAGCAGCGTTAGCACTAAGTCTGAGACCCAGTACTTC | CASSVSTKSETQYF
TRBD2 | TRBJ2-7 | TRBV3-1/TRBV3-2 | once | TGTGCCAGCAGCCAATTTAGCGGGGCCGAGCAGTACTTC | CASSQFSGAEQYF
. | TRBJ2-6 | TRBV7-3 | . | TGTGCCAGCAGCACCAACAGAAAAACCTCTGGGGCCAACGTCCTGACTTTC | CASSTNRKTSGANVLTF
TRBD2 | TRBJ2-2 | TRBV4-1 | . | TGCGCCAGCAGCCAGGGGGGGTTGGGAACCGGGGAGCTGTTTTTT | CASSQGGLGTGELFF
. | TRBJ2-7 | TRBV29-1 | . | TGCAGCGGGTGCAGGGTAACCGACTACGAGCAGTACTTC | CSGCRVTDYEQYF
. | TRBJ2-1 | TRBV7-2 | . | TGTGCCAGCAGCTTAGGTATCGCGGGACCCAACAATGAGCAGTTCTTC | CASSLGIAGPNNEQFF
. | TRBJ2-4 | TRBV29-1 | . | TGCAGCGTTCAACTAGCCAAAAACATTCAGTACTTC | CSVQLAKNIQYF
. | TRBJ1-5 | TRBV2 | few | TGTGCCAGCATGACCGGTTACACAGGGAGCAATCAGCCCCAGCATTTT | CASMTGYTGSNQPQHF